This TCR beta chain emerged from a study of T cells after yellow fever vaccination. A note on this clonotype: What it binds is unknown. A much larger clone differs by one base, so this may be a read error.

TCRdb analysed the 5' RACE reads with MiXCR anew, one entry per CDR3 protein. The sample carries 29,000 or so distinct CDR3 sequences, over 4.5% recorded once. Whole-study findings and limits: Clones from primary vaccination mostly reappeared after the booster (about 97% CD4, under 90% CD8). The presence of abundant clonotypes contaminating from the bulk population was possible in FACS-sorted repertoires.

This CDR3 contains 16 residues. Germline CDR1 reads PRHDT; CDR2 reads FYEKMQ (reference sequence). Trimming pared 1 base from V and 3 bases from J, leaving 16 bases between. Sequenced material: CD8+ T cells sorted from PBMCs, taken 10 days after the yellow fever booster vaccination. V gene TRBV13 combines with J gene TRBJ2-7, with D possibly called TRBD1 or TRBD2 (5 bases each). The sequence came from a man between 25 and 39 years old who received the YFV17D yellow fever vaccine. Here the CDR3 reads CASSLVGAVANYEQYF. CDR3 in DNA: TGTGCCAGCAGCTTAGTCGGGGCGGTGGCAAACTACGAGCAGTACTTC.